The 22 T cell receptor beta chains reported below all come from one sample, sequenced in a study of blood T cell repertoires in COVID-19. Profiling relied on immunoSEQ multiplex PCR, and the TCRdb table lists in-frame clones only, not all of them. The table lists some 300,000 clones, approximately 86% of them singletons. The sample taken for sequencing was peripheral blood. The source is a woman in her fifties or sixties with active or convalescent COVID-19.

This sequence joins TRBV12-3 or TRBV12-4 and TRBJ1-2, with D perhaps matching TRBD1 (6 bases). CDR3 length: 12 residues. V dropped 6 bases and J dropped 8 bases, with 13 bases sitting between them. The CDR3 here is CASSSTGRGYTF. In DNA form, the CDR3 reads TGTGCCAGCAGCTCCACAGGGCGGGGCTACACCTTC.

This clone was counted a single time. The chain couples TRBV6-5 to TRBJ2-7, with 7 bases aligning to TRBD2. The V segment lost 4 bases and the J segment 6 bases; nucleotides outside the gene matches: 0. Germline values: CDR1 MNHEY, CDR2 SVGAGI. The CDR3 consists of 11 residues. The chain's CDR3 is CASSSGGEQYF. CDR3 bases: TGTGCCAGCAGTTCGGGAGGCGAGCAGTACTTC.

This chain joins TRBV19 and TRBJ2-7; D not resolved. The CDR3 contains 13 residues. Germline V CDR1 and CDR2: LNHDA, SQIVND (reference sequence). Between the trimmed V and J ends, which lost 5 bases and 4 bases, there was a span of 12 bases. Here the CDR3 reads CASSSTVAYEQYF. CDR3 bases: TGTGCCAGTAGTTCTACGGTAGCTTACGAGCAGTACTTC.

The chain uses TRBV15 and TRBJ1-1; weak D call: TRBD1 (6 bases). Per germline, CDR1 LNHNV and CDR2 YYDKDF (reference sequence). V lost 5 bases to trimming and J lost 0 bases, with 10 bases between them. CDR3 size: 14 residues. The CDR3 coding sequence is TGTGCCACCAGCCCAGGGGCCCTGAACACTGAAGCTTTCTTT. It specifies CATSPGALNTEAFF.

The gene calls are TRBV5-1 and TRBJ1-6, with TRBD1 as a possible D gene (5 bases). This CDR3 spans 14 amino acids. The V gene's germline CDR1 is SGHRS and CDR2 YFSETQ. V lost 0 bases to trimming and J lost 8 bases, with 9 bases between them. The DNA of the CDR3 is TGCGCCAGCAGCTTGGGGGGCGCCGATTCACCCCTCCACTTT. Protein sequence: CASSLGGADSPLHF.

The rearrangement uses TRBV5-4 and TRBJ2-5; the match to TRBD2 covers 11 bases. Germline CDR1 and CDR2: SGHNT and YYREEE (reference sequence). The CDR3 runs 15 residues. Trimming removed 4 bases from V and 2 bases from J; junction bases left unmatched: 4. Here the CDR3 DNA reads TGTGCCAGCAGCCGGCGGACTAGCGGGCAAGAGACCCAGTACTTC. Its translation: CASSRRTSGQETQYF. Full variable domain (outside the CDR3, taken from reference TRBV5-4 and TRBJ2-5): ETGVTQSPTHLIKTRGQQVTLRCSSQSGHNTVSWYQQALGQGPQFIFQYYREEENGRGNFPPRFSGLQFPNYSSELNVNALELDDSALYLCASSRRTSGQETQYFGPGTRLLVL.

This chain's CDR3 is CASGLDQQGIQDEQFF. The CDR3 region has the DNA TGTGCTAGTGGTTTGGACCAACAGGGTATACAGGATGAGCAGTTCTTC. The chain joins TRBV12-5 to TRBJ2-1, with D perhaps matching TRBD1 (6 bases). Germline V gives CDR1 LGHNT, CDR2 FRNRAP. The length of the CDR3 is 16 residues. V was trimmed by 1 base and J by 8 bases, leaving 18 bases between them.

The chain combines TRBV30 with TRBJ1-2; 12 bases align to TRBD1. CDR3 size: 15 residues. The ends lost 4 bases at V and 7 bases at J; junction bases unmatched: 10. Germline CDR1 is GTSNPN and CDR2 is SVGIG (reference sequence). Here the CDR3 DNA reads TGTGCCTGGACCTTACCGGGACAGGGGGCGGGTGGCTACACCTTC. Translation: CAWTLPGQGAGGYTF.

The chain is built from TRBV5-4 and TRBJ2-7; no clear D gene. V lost 5 bases, J lost 5 bases, and 8 bases lay in between. This CDR3 spans 11 amino acids. The germline V gene has CDR1 SGHNT and CDR2 YYREEE (reference sequence). CDR3 sequence reads: CASSLLDEQYF. DNA of the CDR3: TGTGCCAGCAGTTTACTGGACGAGCAGTACTTC.

The genes are TRBV6-5 and TRBJ2-2; a possible D gene is TRBD1 (5 bases). V was clipped by 5 bases and J by 5 bases, with 15 bases between them. This CDR3 has 15 residues. CDR1 MNHEY and CDR2 SVGAGI come from the germline V gene. DNA for the CDR3: TGTGCCAGCAGTCGACAGACCAGAACAACCGGGGAGCTGTTTTTT. Its translation: CASSRQTRTTGELFF.

V is TRBV11-2 and J is TRBJ2-5, with 8 positions matching TRBD2. This CDR3 is 16 amino acids long. CDR1 and CDR2 (germline): SGHAT, FQNNGV. Germline trimming cut 3 bases from V and 0 bases from J; bases unmatched to any gene: 6. The CDR3, as DNA: TGTGCCAGCAGCTTCACTAGCGGTACCTACCAAGAGACCCAGTACTTC. It translates to CASSFTSGTYQETQYF. The variable domain in full, completed from reference TRBV11-2 and TRBJ2-5, reads EAGVAQSPRYKIIEKRQSVAFWCNPISGHATLYWYQQILGQGPKLLIQFQNNGVVDDSQLPKDRFSAERLKGVDSTLKIQPAKLEDSAVYLCASSFTSGTYQETQYFGPGTRLLVL.

V usage is TRBV7-3 and J usage is TRBJ2-2; perhaps TRBD2 as D (5 bases). Germline V gives CDR1 SGHTA, CDR2 FQGTGA. CDR3 length: 16 amino acids. With 2 bases removed from V and 1 base from J, the gap between germline ends came to 11 bases. The CDR3 loop reads CASSLEGRQNTGELFF. In DNA form, the CDR3 reads TGTGCCAGCAGCTTAGAGGGTCGACAGAACACCGGGGAGCTGTTTTTT.

The chain joins TRBV5-6 to TRBJ2-5; TRBD1 matches at 7 bases. V trimming: 0 bases; J trimming: 5 bases; junction bases outside the gene matches: 7. The CDR3 length is 15 residues. CDR1 is SGHDT and CDR2 is YYEEEE in the germline V gene. CDR3 residues: CASSLGTGQGETQYF. DNA of the CDR3: TGTGCCAGCAGCTTGGGGACAGGTCAGGGGGAGACCCAGTACTTC.

This rearrangement joins TRBV6-5 to TRBJ2-2; the match to TRBD2 covers 8 bases. CDR1 is MNHEY and CDR2 is SVGAGI in the germline V gene. The CDR3 length is 15 residues. V dropped 7 bases and J dropped 0; count of bases not matched to a gene: 4. CDR3 sequence: CASMLLAANTGELFF. The CDR3 DNA reads TGTGCCAGCATGTTACTAGCGGCGAACACCGGGGAGCTGTTTTTT.

This rearrangement joins TRBV7-9 to TRBJ1-2; 7 bases line up with TRBD1. Germline V gene lookup returns CDR1 SEHNR and CDR2 FQNEAQ (reference sequence). Trimming cost V 2 bases and J 1 base; bases outside gene matches: 7. This CDR3 region has 16 residues. This CDR3 is CASSLRFGTVNYGYTF. Here the CDR3 DNA reads TGTGCCAGCAGCTTAAGGTTTGGGACAGTTAACTATGGCTACACCTTC.

J is TRBJ1-1 and V is TRBV5-1; D is uncertain. The CDR3 is 15 residues long. V was clipped by 1 base and J by 3 bases, with 13 bases between them. Germline-derived CDR1 and CDR2 are SGHRS and YFSETQ. The CDR3: CASSLISIGDTEAFF. In nucleotides, the CDR3 is TGCGCCAGCAGCTTGATCAGTATCGGGGACACTGAAGCTTTCTTT.

The chain uses TRBV7-9 and TRBJ2-7; 7 bases map to TRBD2. CDR3 length: 15 residues. The ends lost 1 base at V and 3 bases at J; junction bases unmatched: 6. CDR1 and CDR2 from the germline V gene are SEHNR and FQNEAQ (reference sequence). The CDR3 loop reads CASSLGRESHYEQYF. The CDR3 DNA sequence: TGTGCCAGCAGCTTAGGGCGGGAGTCTCACTACGAGCAGTACTTC.

The chain links TRBV28 to TRBJ1-5; D possibly corresponds to TRBD1 (6 bases). V gave up 10 bases and J gave up 7 bases, with 20 bases separating them. Germline V lookup: CDR1 MDHEN, CDR2 SYDVKM. This CDR3 is 14 amino acids long. Here the CDR3 reads CATKGGHQLQPQHF. Written as DNA, the CDR3 is TGTGCCACTAAAGGGGGACATCAGCTGCAGCCCCAGCATTTT.

This rearrangement joins TRBV9 to TRBJ1-4; 8 nucleotides line up with TRBD1. CDR3 length: 14 residues. V was pared by 2 bases and J by 8 bases, with 5 bases of the junction left unmatched. The V gene's germline CDR1 is SGDLS and CDR2 YYNGEE. DNA for the CDR3: TGTGCCAGCAGCGTTCAGGGGGCGGGCGAAAAACTGTTTTTT. Translating gives CASSVQGAGEKLFF.

J is TRBJ1-5 and V is TRBV12-3 or TRBV12-4; D not resolved. CDR3 length: 13 amino acids. V dropped 0 bases and J dropped 6 bases, with 6 bases sitting between them. The DNA for the CDR3 is TGTGCCAGCAGTTTAGCGTCATCTCAGCCCCAGCATTTT. It is translated as CASSLASSQPQHF.

The chain has TRBV18 and TRBJ1-1; 8 bases fit TRBD1. Germline values: CDR1 KGHSH, CDR2 LQKENI. There are 15 residues in the CDR3. J gave up 0 bases and V 4 bases, and 4 bases lay outside the gene matches. CDR3 protein: CASSLRTGMNTEAFF. The CDR3 DNA reads TGTGCCAGCTCACTACGGACAGGGATGAACACTGAAGCTTTCTTT.

The chain employs TRBV5-1 and TRBJ2-5; no clear D. V lost 3 bases, J lost 12 bases, and 18 bases lay in between. The CDR3 length is 13 residues. CDR1 and CDR2 (germline): SGHRS, YFSETQ. The CDR3 coding sequence is TGCGCCAGCAGCTCCTCGGTACAGCCGGCGAAGTACTTC. Its translation: CASSSSVQPAKYF.